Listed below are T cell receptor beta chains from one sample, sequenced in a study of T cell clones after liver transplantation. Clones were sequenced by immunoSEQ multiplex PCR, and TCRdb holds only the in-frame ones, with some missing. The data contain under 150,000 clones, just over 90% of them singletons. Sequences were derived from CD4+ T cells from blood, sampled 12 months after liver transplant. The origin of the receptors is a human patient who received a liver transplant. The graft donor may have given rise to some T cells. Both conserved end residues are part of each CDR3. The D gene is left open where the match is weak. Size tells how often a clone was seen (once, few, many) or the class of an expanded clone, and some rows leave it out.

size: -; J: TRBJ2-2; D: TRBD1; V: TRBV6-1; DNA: TGTGCCAGCAGTGAACAAGGGGGCCGAAACACCGGGGAGCTGTTTTTT; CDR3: CASSEQGGRNTGELFF
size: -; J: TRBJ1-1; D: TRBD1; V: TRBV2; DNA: TGTGCCACCGCGACAGGGCAAAACACTGAAGCTTTCTTT; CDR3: CATATGQNTEAFF
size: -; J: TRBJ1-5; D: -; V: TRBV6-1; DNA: TGCTCAGAGGGGGAGAGCAATCAGCCCCAGCATTTT; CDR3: CSEGESNQPQHF
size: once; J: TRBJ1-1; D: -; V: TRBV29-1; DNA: TGCAGCACTGTAGGGGAAAACACTGAAGCTTTCTTT; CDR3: CSTVGENTEAFF
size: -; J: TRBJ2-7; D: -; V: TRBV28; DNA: TGTGCCAGCAGTTCCCTCCGGGAGTACCCTTACGAGCAGTACTTC; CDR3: CASSSLREYPYEQYF
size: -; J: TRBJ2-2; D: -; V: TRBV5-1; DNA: TGCGCCAGCAGCCCGGGTACCGGGGAGCTGTTTTTT; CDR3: CASSPGTGELFF
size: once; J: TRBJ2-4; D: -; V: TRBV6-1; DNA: TGTGCCAGCAGTCCTCAGGGCTTAGCCAAAAACATTCAGTACTTC; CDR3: CASSPQGLAKNIQYF
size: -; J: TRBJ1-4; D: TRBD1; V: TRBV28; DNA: TGTGCCAGCAAAAATCCGACAGGGTGGGAAAAACTGTTTTTT; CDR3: CASKNPTGWEKLFF
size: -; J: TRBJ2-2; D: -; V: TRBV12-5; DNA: TGTGCTAGTGGTTTGTCCGGGATACCAACCGGGGAGCTGTTTTTT; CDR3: CASGLSGIPTGELFF
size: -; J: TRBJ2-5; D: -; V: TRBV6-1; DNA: TGTGCCAGCAGTGAAACGGACTGGGACCTACAAGAGACCCAGTACTTC; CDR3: CASSETDWDLQETQYF